This TCR beta chain was documented in a study of shared clonotypes between healthy human individuals. Study-wide findings and caveats: Generation probability values for non-shared clonotypes were lower than those for clonotypes shared by all four donors.

Measured with immunoSEQ multiplex PCR; TCRdb has only the in-frame clones, and not every one. The table shows about 2 million clones, with around 95% occurring only once. Notes on this clone: Its antigen is unidentified.

Naive CD4+ cells were CD45RA-selected; the remaining cells were memory. The TCR originated in a man aged 18 to 35 in good health. Sequenced input: naive CD4+ T cells sorted from blood. Noted subset: CD45RA+ positively selected.

The CDR3 DNA is TGTGCCAGCAGCCCCGGGGTAACCGGCTACACCTTC. This gives the protein CASSPGVTGYTF. The chain couples TRBV7-8 to TRBJ1-2; D is unclear. V was cut by 5 bases and J by 8 bases, with 12 bases left in between. Germline V lookup: CDR1 SGHVS, CDR2 FQNEAQ. The CDR3 is made up of 12 amino acids.